This TCR beta chain was captured by sequencing in a study of blood T cell repertoires in COVID-19. Background on the study: The samples span acute and convalescent COVID-19 from the United States, Italy and Spain. Sample material is recorded as cDNA or gDNA derived from T cells, B-cell-depleted T cells, or PBMCs.

This clone was observed once. V lost 0 bases, J lost 4 bases, and 18 bases lay in between. The CDR3 has 17 residues. Germline CDR1 SGDLS, CDR2 YYNGEE. How the authors handled the data: Estimated nucleated cell counts came from reference gene primer amplification. Sequenced by immunoSEQ multiplex PCR; TCRdb stores in-frame clones only, minus some. That table furnishes V, J and clone size, whereas the DNA furnished D and trimming. The profile shows hundreds of thousands of clones, under 90% of them singletons. Sequenced sample: peripheral blood. The receptor was isolated from a human donor in a cohort sampled during active COVID-19. The rearrangement links TRBV9 to TRBJ2-3, with a weak D call TRBD1 (6 bases). The CDR3 region is CASSVDGLGGQPDTQYF. The CDR3 coding sequence is TGTGCCAGCAGCGTAGATGGTCTTGGGGGCCAACCAGATACGCAGTATTTT.